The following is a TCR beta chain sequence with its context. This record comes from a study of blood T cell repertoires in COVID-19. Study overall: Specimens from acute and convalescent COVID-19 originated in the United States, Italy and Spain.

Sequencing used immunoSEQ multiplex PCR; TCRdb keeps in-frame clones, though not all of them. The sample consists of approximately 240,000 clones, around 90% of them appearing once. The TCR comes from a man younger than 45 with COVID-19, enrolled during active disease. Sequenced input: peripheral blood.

CDR3 sequence reads: CASSSAGLTSSYNEQFF. CDR3 in DNA: TGTGCCAGCAGTTCAGCCGGACTTACAAGCTCCTACAATGAGCAGTTCTTC. The chain links TRBV28 to TRBJ2-1; TRBD2 might be the D (5 bases). Trimming cost V 4 bases and J 0 bases, with 16 bases left between them. The CDR3 is 17 amino acids. The germline V gene encodes CDR1 MDHEN and CDR2 SYDVKM.